This passage covers 32 T cell receptor beta chains from one sample sequenced in a study of blood T cell repertoires in COVID-19. The protocol was immunoSEQ multiplex PCR, while the TCRdb copy is restricted to in-frame clones and leaves out a portion. The sample records fewer than 250,000 clones, over 80% being singletons. Specimen: peripheral blood. The source of these receptors is a man aged 30-40 years with COVID-19, enrolled during active disease.

The chain links TRBV11-3 to TRBJ1-3; TRBD1 matches 7 bases. The CDR3 consists of 13 residues. Germline V CDR1 and CDR2: SGHNT, YENEEA. With V trimmed by 5 bases and J by 2 bases, 0 bases remained unmatched. CDR3 nucleotides: TGTGCCAGCAGCACAGGGGCTGGAAACACCATATATTTT. Its translation is CASSTGAGNTIYF.

The chain recombines TRBV2 with TRBJ2-7; TRBD2 matches 8 bases. Per germline, CDR1 SNHLY and CDR2 FYNNEI. V lost 5 bases to trimming and J lost 3 bases; unmatched junction nucleotides: 18. The CDR3 sequence is 18 residues long. As DNA, the CDR3 is TGTGCCAGCAGTTCGACCCCAATCTTAGCGGGGATCGGCTACGAGCAGTACTTC. Translation: CASSSTPILAGIGYEQYF.

The chain joins TRBV5-6 to TRBJ1-2, with D unclear. CDR3 length equals 14 residues. The V and J ends lost 3 bases and 1 base respectively, with 10 bases between them. From germline, CDR1 is SGHDT and CDR2 YYEEEE. CDR3 coding DNA: TGTGCCAGCAGCTGGGTACAGAGTAACTATGGCTACACCTTC. Residues: CASSWVQSNYGYTF.

The rearrangement joins TRBV19 to TRBJ2-7, with D possibly TRBD1 on 5 matching bases. V was clipped by 6 bases and J by 3 bases, with 15 bases between them. The CDR3 is made up of 14 amino acids. Germline CDR1 is LNHDA and CDR2 is SQIVND (reference sequence). The CDR3 region has the DNA TGTGCCAGTAGGCCTTCGACAGCCCGCTACGAGCAGTACTTC. Amino acid sequence: CASRPSTARYEQYF.

For the CDR3, the DNA is TGCGCCAGCAGCTCCACAATGACAGGTCCCACCTACGAGCAGTACTTC. Its protein is CASSSTMTGPTYEQYF. The chain joins TRBV5-1 to TRBJ2-7; a weak D match, TRBD1 (6 bases). Germline assignment: CDR1 SGHRS and CDR2 YFSETQ. The CDR3 consists of 16 residues. V was clipped by 3 bases and J by 2 bases, with 18 bases between them.

This sequence joins TRBV5-4 and TRBJ2-1, with 12 bases fitting TRBD2. J lost 4 bases, V lost 0 bases, and 2 bases had no gene match. This CDR3 is built from 16 residues. The germline V gene encodes CDR1 SGHNT and CDR2 YYREEE (reference sequence). CDR3 residues: CASSLGLAGGYNEQFF. The CDR3, as DNA: TGTGCCAGCAGCTTGGGGCTAGCGGGGGGGTACAATGAGCAGTTCTTC.

This clone was observed a few times. V and J are TRBV6-5 and TRBJ1-5; 8 nucleotides align to TRBD1. The length of the CDR3 is 15 residues. Germline lookup yields CDR1 MNHEY and CDR2 SVGAGI. The ends lost 1 base at V and 6 bases at J; junction bases unmatched: 5. The CDR3 nucleotides read TGTGCCAGCAGTTACTTCCAGGGGGCTGGTCAGCCCCAGCATTTT. It codes for CASSYFQGAGQPQHF.

The chain carries TRBV5-1 and TRBJ1-1, with TRBD1 as a possible D gene (6 bases). Trimming shortened V by 1 base and J by 5 bases, and 15 bases separated the two germline ends. The length of the CDR3 is 15 residues. The germline V gene encodes CDR1 SGHRS and CDR2 YFSETQ. This chain's CDR3 is CASSLLRKGGTEAFF. In DNA form, the CDR3 reads TGCGCCAGCAGCTTGCTCCGAAAAGGGGGTACTGAAGCTTTCTTT.

V usage is TRBV4-1 and J usage is TRBJ2-7; 9 positions match TRBD2. Germline-derived CDR1 and CDR2 are MGHRA and YSYEKL. This CDR3 has 20 residues. The trim removed 0 bases at V and 0 bases at J, leaving 15 bases unmatched. The CDR3 here is CASSQEGGLRLTSGSYEQYF. The DNA for the CDR3 is TGCGCCAGCAGCCAAGAGGGGGGCCTTCGTTTGACTAGCGGCTCCTACGAGCAGTACTTC.

V gene TRBV7-3 combines with J gene TRBJ2-5; no firm D call. The germline V and J ends were trimmed by 4 bases and 1 base, with 7 bases remaining between them. Germline lookup yields CDR1 SGHTA and CDR2 FQGTGA. The CDR3 sequence is 13 residues long. CDR3 DNA sequence: TGTGCCAGCAGCTCCATTGTCCAAGAGACCCAGTACTTC. Its translation is CASSSIVQETQYF.

This chain uses TRBV6-1 with TRBJ1-1, with unresolved D. Trimming removed 1 base at V and 1 base at J, with 7 bases between. Germline loops: CDR1 MNHNS, CDR2 SASEGT. CDR3 length equals 14 residues. The CDR3 DNA sequence: TGTGCCAGCAGTGAAGTACTGTCGAACACTGAAGCTTTCTTT. It encodes CASSEVLSNTEAFF.

The rearrangement links TRBV28 to TRBJ2-3, with 7 positions matching TRBD1. CDR1 and CDR2 from the germline V gene are MDHEN and SYDVKM. The CDR3 totals 15 residues. V lost 1 base to trimming and J lost 1 base; unmatched junction nucleotides: 2. The CDR3: CASSLFGTGTDTQYF. The CDR3 DNA reads as TGTGCCAGCAGTTTATTTGGGACAGGCACAGATACGCAGTATTTT.

The V call is TRBV3-1 (or the pseudogene TRBV3-2), the J call TRBJ1-5; D is possibly TRBD1 (5 bases). V lost 0 bases and J 12 bases, leaving 12 bases between the germline ends. Germline V CDR1 and CDR2: LGHDT, YNNKEL (reference sequence). CDR3 length: 13 residues. The DNA for the CDR3 is TGTGCCAGCAGCCAAGAAAGGGGAGGAAACCAGCATTTT. Its translation is CASSQERGGNQHF.

V usage is TRBV28 and J usage is TRBJ2-7; 7 bases align to TRBD1. This CDR3 is built from 13 residues. Germline assignment: CDR1 MDHEN and CDR2 SYDVKM. Losses at the gene ends were 4 bases for V and 5 bases for J; bases not matched to a gene: 5. The CDR3 coding sequence is TGTGCCAGCAGTTCCGCCGACAGGGACGAGCAGTACTTC. As protein: CASSSADRDEQYF.

The chain is built from TRBV11-3 and TRBJ2-1, with 8 bases that match TRBD2. The CDR3 has 15 residues. Trimming took 2 bases from V and 8 from J; bases not matched to a gene: 8. Germline loops: CDR1 SGHNT, CDR2 YENEEA. The CDR3 here is CASSLRSGSYDEQFF. The CDR3 DNA sequence: TGTGCCAGCAGCTTAAGGAGCGGGAGTTACGATGAGCAGTTCTTC.

This chain uses TRBV7-9 with TRBJ2-7; the match to TRBD1 covers 10 bases. Losses at the gene ends were 0 bases for V and 6 bases for J; bases not matched to a gene: 8. This CDR3 has 16 amino acids. CDR1 and CDR2 (germline): SEHNR, FQNEAQ (reference sequence). CDR3 protein: CASSLALRDRGSEQYF. CDR3 nucleotides: TGTGCCAGCAGCTTAGCGCTTCGGGACAGGGGTTCCGAGCAGTACTTC.

This chain links TRBV11-2 with TRBJ1-1; TRBD1 might be the D (6 bases). V dropped 5 bases and J dropped 1 base, with 11 bases sitting between them. The CDR3 extends over 14 amino acids. Germline CDR1 is SGHAT and CDR2 is FQNNGV. The CDR3 bases are TGTGCCAGCAGCCCCCCGACAGGGAACACTGAAGCTTTCTTT. This gives the protein CASSPPTGNTEAFF.

The rearrangement uses TRBV7-6 and TRBJ2-1; 8 nucleotides match TRBD1. The ends lost 1 base at V and 0 bases at J; junction bases unmatched: 2. Germline assignment: CDR1 SGHVS and CDR2 FNYEAQ. This CDR3 has 16 amino acids. CDR3 sequence reads: CASSLGTGSSYNEQFF. CDR3 in DNA: TGTGCCAGCAGCTTAGGGACAGGGAGCTCCTACAATGAGCAGTTCTTC. The variable domain in full, with the rest retrieved from reference TRBV7-6 and TRBJ2-1, is GAGVSQSPRYKVTKRGQDVALRCDPISGHVSLYWYRQALGQGPEFLTYFNYEAQQDKSGLPNDRFSAERPEGSISTLTIQRTEQRDSAMYRCASSLGTGSSYNEQFFGPGTRLTVL.

CDR3 amino acids: CASAVGSPLHF. The CDR3 DNA is TGTGCCAGCGCGGTAGGTTCACCCCTCCACTTT. The chain couples TRBV28 to TRBJ1-6; D uncertain. The length of the CDR3 is 11 residues. Germline V gives CDR1 MDHEN, CDR2 SYDVKM. Trimming pared 8 bases from V and 9 bases from J, leaving 8 bases between.

The count of this clone is one. The rearrangement joins TRBV27 to TRBJ1-3, with 7 bases aligning to TRBD1. The CDR3 is made up of 19 amino acids. J lost 0 bases, V lost 5 bases, and 16 bases had no gene match. Germline V gene lookup returns CDR1 MNHEY and CDR2 SMNVEV (reference sequence). Here the CDR3 DNA reads TGTGCCAGCAGTCCATACAGGGAGACAGGGCTAAGCTCTGGAAACACCATATATTTT. It codes for CASSPYRETGLSSGNTIYF.

This clone has only one observation. The chain couples TRBV10-3 to TRBJ1-2; TRBD1 aligns across 8 bases. V was clipped by 8 bases and J by 6 bases; unmatched bases: 11. Looked up from germline, CDR1 is ENHRY and CDR2 is SYGVKD. This CDR3 contains 14 residues. CDR3 sequence: CAIVGQGSLHGYTF. The CDR3 region has the DNA TGTGCCATCGTTGGACAGGGTTCCCTCCATGGCTACACCTTC.

The rearrangement joins TRBV6-5 to TRBJ1-6; perhaps TRBD1 as D (6 bases). CDR1 is MNHEY, CDR2 SVGAGI, per germline. The length of the CDR3 is 15 residues. Trimming cost V 6 bases and J 5 bases, with 14 bases left between them. The CDR3 sequence is CASRDWDINNSPLHF. The CDR3 DNA reads as TGTGCCAGCAGGGACTGGGACATTAATAATTCACCCCTCCACTTT.

The count of this clone is one. The rearrangement links TRBV19 to TRBJ1-2; D may be TRBD1 (5 bases). This CDR3 is built from 13 residues. Germline values: CDR1 LNHDA, CDR2 SQIVND (reference sequence). Trimming left V 4 bases short and J 4 bases short, with 10 bases between. This chain's CDR3 is CASSTGFRYGYTF. The CDR3 DNA follows: TGTGCCAGTAGTACAGGGTTTCGCTATGGCTACACCTTC.

This clone occurred once. The chain uses TRBV29-1 and TRBJ2-5; D perhaps matches TRBD1 (5 bases). V lost 7 bases, J lost 2 bases, and 5 bases lay in between. Per the germline V gene, CDR1 is SQVTM and CDR2 is ANQGSEA. This CDR3 comprises 10 residues. This CDR3 is CSGTQETQYF. The CDR3, as DNA: TGCAGCGGGACACAAGAGACCCAGTACTTC.

V gene TRBV19 combines with J gene TRBJ1-2; 9 bases line up with TRBD1. V lost 5 bases and J lost 0; bases outside the gene matches: 4. The CDR3 is 15 amino acids. CDR1 is LNHDA, CDR2 SQIVND, per germline (reference sequence). The CDR3 reads CASSRTGASNYGYTF. CDR3 DNA: TGTGCCAGTAGTCGGACAGGGGCCTCTAACTATGGCTACACCTTC.

This clone was recorded a few times. The chain joins TRBV2 to TRBJ1-1; D is uncertain. Trimming removed 2 bases from V and 0 bases from J, with 7 bases in between. Germline V CDR1 and CDR2: SNHLY, FYNNEI. This CDR3 comprises 14 residues. The CDR3: CASSERGMNTEAFF. The CDR3 nucleotides are TGTGCCAGCAGTGAACGGGGAATGAACACTGAAGCTTTCTTT.

This chain connects TRBV4-2 to TRBJ1-5, with 9 positions matching TRBD1. This CDR3 has 16 residues. Germline values: CDR1 LGHNA, CDR2 YNFKEQ. The V segment lost 1 base and the J segment 5 bases; nucleotides outside the gene matches: 6. CDR3 loop: CASSQVSTGGDQPQHF. The CDR3 DNA follows: TGTGCCAGCAGCCAAGTAAGCACAGGGGGCGATCAGCCCCAGCATTTT.

The CDR3 coding sequence is TGTGCCAGCAGCTTGGTTGGCGGGGGGTTATACGAGCAGTACTTC. Amino acid sequence: CASSLVGGGLYEQYF. The rearrangement links TRBV5-5 to TRBJ2-7; 8 nucleotides match TRBD2. V lost 0 bases, J lost 4 bases, and 6 bases stayed unmatched. The CDR3 loop spans 15 amino acids. Germline CDR1 SGHKS, CDR2 YYEKEE (reference sequence).

The chain couples TRBV28 to TRBJ1-1; TRBD1 matches 7 bases. This CDR3 contains 14 residues. With 6 bases clipped from V and 3 bases from J, the junction kept 7 bases outside the gene matches. Germline V gives CDR1 MDHEN, CDR2 SYDVKM. The chain's CDR3 is CASSSPQGDTEAFF. The CDR3 DNA reads as TGTGCCAGCAGCAGTCCCCAGGGGGACACTGAAGCTTTCTTT.

This clone was seen just once. The J gene is TRBJ1-5, the V gene TRBV7-2; no clear D. V lost 5 bases to trimming and J lost 6 bases, with 8 bases between them. CDR3 length equals 12 residues. The germline gives CDR1 SGHTA, CDR2 FQGNSA. The CDR3 DNA reads TGTGCCAGCAGCCTCGTCGGTCAGCCCCAGCATTTT. Protein: CASSLVGQPQHF.

V gene TRBV5-4 combines with J gene TRBJ2-7; TRBD2 agrees at 7 bases. This CDR3 is built from 13 residues. The germline CDR1 and CDR2 sequences are SGHNT and YYREEE (reference sequence). The ends lost 3 bases at V and 2 bases at J; junction bases unmatched: 2. DNA of the CDR3: TGTGCCAGCAGCTGGGGGGGTACCTACGAGCAGTACTTC. Translation: CASSWGGTYEQYF.

The V gene is TRBV19, the J gene TRBJ2-7, with unresolved D. Germline-derived CDR1 and CDR2 are LNHDA and SQIVND (reference sequence). The CDR3 extends over 14 amino acids. V lost 5 bases to trimming and J lost 0 bases, with 11 bases between them. The CDR3 loop reads CASSSRAPSYEQYF. As DNA, the CDR3 is TGTGCCAGTAGTTCCCGCGCCCCCTCCTACGAGCAGTACTTC.